The 5 T cell receptor beta chains listed next were all sequenced from one sample in a study of breast tumors, draining lymph nodes, adjacent tissues. Axillary draining lymph nodes of breast cancer patients supplied the node samples. TCRdb independently ran MiXCR on the multiplex PCR reads; one entry per CDR3 protein. The repertoire consists of about 140,000 distinct CDR3 sequences, with 32% occurring once and the leading ten covering about 2.5%. The sequenced sample consisted of axillary lymph node tissue. All receptors derive from a female donor with breast cancer. Some clones in this sample may be carry-over from other donors' samples.

The chain uses TRBV18 and TRBJ2-5, with D possibly matching TRBD2 (6 bases). With 5 bases removed from V and 4 bases from J, the gap between germline ends came to 20 bases. This CDR3 region has 16 residues. Germline V CDR1 and CDR2: KGHSH, LQKENI. CDR3 bases: TGTGCCAGCTCAGTCCTAACGGGGGAAACAATAGAGACCCAGTACTTC. It translates to CASSVLTGETIETQYF.

There are many counts of this clonotype. A read error may be the cause here, since a much bigger clone is one base away. The V and J genes are TRBV7-3 and TRBJ1-2; D is possibly TRBD1 (5 bases). CDR1 SGHTA and CDR2 FQGTGA come from the germline V gene. This CDR3 region has 15 residues. The CDR3, as DNA: TGTGCCAGCAGCCCCGAGCGACAGCCTTACTATGGCTACCCCTTC. As protein: CASSPERQPYYGYPF.

This clonotype showed up just a few times. J is TRBJ1-1 and V is TRBV7-9; D gene uncertain. The CDR3 sequence is 17 residues long. The V end lost 0 bases, the J end lost 5 bases, and 19 bases lay between the germline ends. Germline V lookup: CDR1 SEHNR, CDR2 FQNEAQ (reference sequence). The CDR3 DNA reads TGTGCCAGCAGCTTAGCGCTGGTAAGCGGCACGGGGACTGAAGCTTTCTTT. Its translation is CASSLALVSGTGTEAFF.

For this clonotype: It may be a read error: a sequence one base away is much more abundant. The chain couples TRBV20-1 to TRBJ2-2; 8 nucleotides match TRBD1. The V gene end was trimmed by 3 bases and the J gene end by 4 bases; junction bases not matched to a gene: 10. Germline V gene lookup returns CDR1 DFQATT and CDR2 SNEGSKA (reference sequence). CDR3 length: 16 amino acids. The chain's CDR3 is CSARGLRTGTTGELFF. DNA for the CDR3: TGCAGTGCTAGGGGTCTTAGGACAGGGACCACCGGGGAGCTGTTTTTT.

This clonotype showed up many times. This chain connects TRBV2 to TRBJ1-5; D is undetermined. This CDR3 spans 13 amino acids. The ends were cut back, 8 bases at V and 0 bases at J, with 8 bases in the middle. Germline-derived CDR1 and CDR2 are SNHLY and FYNNEI. CDR3 loop: CASRTDSNQPQHF. The CDR3, as DNA: TGTGCCAGCCGTACAGATAGCAATCAGCCCCAGCATTTT.